Below are 6 T cell receptor beta chains sequenced from a single sample in a study of OX40 agonist ivuxolimab in advanced cancers. Sequencing used immunoSEQ multiplex PCR; TCRdb keeps in-frame clones, though not all of them. The sample lists around 60,000 clones; about 93% were seen once. The source material was CD4+ or CD8+ T cells sorted from blood, sampled in a trial of the OX40 agonist ivuxolimab. The receptor source for this set is an adult with an advanced solid tumor such as melanoma, head and neck, liver or kidney cancer.

The sample holds a few counts of this clone. This chain links TRBV9 with TRBJ2-7, with D perhaps assigned TRBD1 or TRBD2 (9 bases each). V was trimmed by 4 bases and J by 3 bases, leaving 17 bases between them. The germline V gene has CDR1 SGDLS and CDR2 YYNGEE. This CDR3 is built from 15 residues. CDR3 region: CASSPSGTGIYEQYF. Here the CDR3 DNA reads TGTGCCAGCAGCCCTAGCGGGACAGGGATCTACGAGCAGTACTTC.

V gene TRBV5-1 combines with J gene TRBJ2-3; 7 nucleotides agree with TRBD2. V lost 4 bases and J lost 2; bases outside the gene matches: 16. CDR1 and CDR2 from the germline V gene are SGHRS and YFSETQ. The CDR3 totals 18 residues. The DNA of the CDR3 is TGCGCCAGCAGCGCGGTTACTGGCGGGAGTAGGGACACAGATACGCAGTATTTT. Protein sequence: CASSAVTGGSRDTDTQYF.

Concerning this clone itself: Other nucleotide sequences from this sample produce the same CDR3. CDR3 bases: TGTGCCAGCAGCCAAGATTTAGTCAACGCCTACAATGAGCAGTTCTTC. Amino acids: CASSQDLVNAYNEQFF. The chain carries TRBV4-2 and TRBJ2-1; no clear D gene. The CDR3 sequence is 16 residues long. In germline, CDR1 is LGHNA, CDR2 YNFKEQ. Trimming removed 0 bases from V and 2 bases from J, with 11 bases in between.

The chain is built from TRBV29-1 and TRBJ2-2; D gene unclear. Germline loops: CDR1 SQVTM, CDR2 ANQGSEA. This CDR3 has 12 residues. V was shortened by 4 bases and J by 7 bases, with 10 bases between the two germline ends. The CDR3 region has the DNA TGCAGCGTTGTCCTAGGATTCGGGGAGCTGTTTTTT. Amino acid sequence: CSVVLGFGELFF.

There are a few counts of this clone. This chain joins TRBV7-8 and TRBJ2-3; D is ambiguous. Trimming took off 1 base at V and 4 bases at J, with 9 bases between the two ends. Germline V lookup: CDR1 SGHVS, CDR2 FQNEAQ. The CDR3 runs 14 residues. CDR3 bases: TGTGCCAGCAGCTTAGTGGGTAGTGCAGATACGCAGTATTTT. It is translated as CASSLVGSADTQYF.

This chain uses TRBV7-9 with TRBJ2-1; 14 nucleotides align to TRBD2. Germline V CDR1 and CDR2: SEHNR, FQNEAQ (reference sequence). The CDR3 contains 15 residues. V lost 10 bases, J lost 7 bases, and 9 bases stayed unmatched. DNA for the CDR3: TGTGCCACCGAAACCGGGACTAGCGGGAGTAATGAGCAGTTCTTC. Its translation is CATETGTSGSNEQFF.